The text below deals with one T cell receptor (beta chain). The data originate from a study of blood T cell repertoires in COVID-19. The overall study: The analysed material was cDNA or gDNA that came from T cells, B-cell-depleted T cells, or PBMCs.

Germline CDR1 and CDR2: ENHRY and SYGVKD. V shed 3 bases, J shed 7 bases, and the junction held 5 bases outside the gene matches. CDR3 size: 15 residues. Repertoires were generated with immunoSEQ multiplex PCR, while TCRdb's copy carries only in-frame clones and drops some. The sample holds roughly 71,000 clones, approximately 88% seen once. The sample consisted of peripheral blood. The receptor comes from a man aged 50-60 years with acute or convalescent COVID-19. This sequence joins TRBV10-3 and TRBJ1-6, with 8 bases matching TRBD1. The CDR3 DNA follows: TGTGCCATCAGTGAAACCGGGACAGGAAATTCACCCCTCCACTTT. Its protein product is CAISETGTGNSPLHF.